Listed below are T cell receptor beta chains from one sample, sequenced in a study of blood T cell repertoires in COVID-19. Measured with immunoSEQ multiplex PCR; TCRdb has only the in-frame clones, and not every one. This table holds about 74,000 clones, roughly 80% found once. The specimen was peripheral blood. Every receptor here comes from a man aged 50-59 years with active COVID-19. Both conserved end residues are part of each CDR3. D genes are given only for firm matches. Only part of the rows carry a size: once, few, many, or a class if the clone is expanded.

J | D | V | size | CDR3 | DNA
TRBJ1-6 | - | TRBV5-1 | - | CASSLGETENSPLHF | TGCGCCAGCAGCTTGGGGGAGACCGAAAATTCACCCCTCCACTTT
TRBJ2-5 | TRBD2 | TRBV2 | - | CASIGLGAQETQYF | TGTGCCAGCATTGGACTAGGGGCGCAAGAGACCCAGTACTTC
TRBJ1-4 | - | TRBV15 | - | CATSRGRTGNWFF | TGTGCCACCAGCAGAGGGCGGACGGGGAATTGGTTTTTT
TRBJ1-6 | TRBD1 | TRBV18 | - | CASSPMLGQASSYNSPLHF | TGTGCCAGCTCGCCTATGTTGGGACAGGCGAGCTCCTATAATTCACCCCTCCACTTT
TRBJ1-1 | - | TRBV20-1 | - | CSATGNTEAFF | TGCAGTGCTACAGGGAACACTGAAGCTTTCTTT
TRBJ2-2 | TRBD2 | TRBV5-6 | few | CASSSPTGGTGELFF | TGTGCCAGCAGTTCCCCGACCGGGGGGACCGGGGAGCTGTTTTTT
TRBJ1-1 | - | TRBV4-3 | - | CASSQAVEGNTEAFF | TGCGCCAGCAGCCAAGCAGTTGAGGGTAACACTGAAGCTTTCTTT
TRBJ1-5 | - | TRBV21-1 | - | CASSVDRERQPQHF | TGTGCCAGCAGCGTGGACAGGGAAAGACAGCCCCAGCATTTT
TRBJ2-3 | - | TRBV7-2 | - | CASSPLADTQYF | TGTGCCAGCAGCCCCCTCGCAGATACGCAGTATTTT
TRBJ2-7 | TRBD2 | TRBV2 | - | CASSPEVLARSYEQYF | TGTGCCAGCAGTCCCGAGGTACTAGCGCGTTCCTACGAGCAGTACTTC
TRBJ2-7 | - | TRBV6-6 | - | CASSYEAVSYEQYF | TGTGCCAGCAGTTACGAGGCGGTCTCCTACGAGCAGTACTTC
TRBJ2-3 | - | TRBV3-1/TRBV3-2 | - | CASSPVQGSTDTQYF | TGTGCCAGCAGCCCCGTACAGGGCTCCACAGATACGCAGTATTTT
TRBJ2-1 | TRBD2 | TRBV18 | - | CASSQDGRADVEEQFF | TGTGCCAGCTCACAAGACGGGAGGGCCGACGTTGAGGAGCAGTTCTTC
TRBJ1-4 | - | TRBV30 | - | CAWSVTGSWEKLFF | TGTGCCTGGAGTGTTACAGGGAGTTGGGAAAAACTGTTTTTT
TRBJ1-2 | TRBD1 | TRBV9 | - | CASSVQVDRGQGYTF | TGTGCCAGCAGCGTACAGGTGGACAGGGGGCAAGGCTACACCTTC
TRBJ1-1 | TRBD1 | TRBV10-3 | - | CAILGQGARTEAFF | TGTGCCATCCTAGGACAGGGGGCCAGGACTGAAGCTTTCTTT
TRBJ1-1 | TRBD1 | TRBV27 | - | CATGTGDLMNTEAFF | TGTGCCACCGGGACAGGTGATTTAATGAACACTGAAGCTTTCTTT
TRBJ2-7 | - | TRBV21-1 | few | CASIPVETSGTYEQYF | TGTGCCAGCATCCCAGTAGAGACTAGCGGCACCTACGAGCAGTACTTC
TRBJ2-7 | TRBD1 | TRBV19 | - | CASSPLDRGMQEQYF | TGTGCCAGTAGTCCTCTAGACAGGGGAATGCAGGAGCAGTACTTC
TRBJ1-1 | - | TRBV4-1 | - | CASSLGLLNTEAFF | TGCGCCAGCAGCCTTGGGCTTCTGAACACTGAAGCTTTCTTT
TRBJ1-2 | - | TRBV5-6 | - | CASSLVPGMYGYTF | TGTGCCAGCAGCTTGGTTCCAGGAATGTATGGCTACACCTTC
TRBJ1-4 | - | TRBV5-1 | - | CASSGPRGEKLFF | TGCGCCAGCAGTGGGCCTCGGGGGGAAAAACTGTTTTTT
TRBJ1-6 | - | TRBV7-8 | - | CASSLGGFWEPLHF | TGTGCCAGCAGCTTAGGAGGGTTCTGGGAACCCCTCCACTTT